This T cell receptor beta chain stems from a study of cytomegalovirus exposure and HLA in healthy donors. Overall study findings and caveats: The classifier, whose performance was assessed in both the original and validation cohorts, reportedly diagnosed cytomegalovirus status with high specificity and sensitivity.

Primers for the PCR totalled 60 Vbeta and 13 Jbeta. TCRdb's copy holds only in-frame clones and misses some; the assay was immunoSEQ multiplex PCR. The sample records about 130,000 clones, 65% to 85% being singletons. Comment on this clone: The antigen remains unidentified.

V was shortened by 4 bases and J by 4 bases, with 16 bases between the two germline ends. The CDR3 runs to 15 residues. The germline gives CDR1 SEHNR, CDR2 FQNEAQ (reference sequence). The clonotype comes from a woman aged 35 to 49 in good health and CMV-seronegative. The sample consisted of PBMCs. V is TRBV7-9 and J is TRBJ2-5, with D perhaps matching TRBD2 (7 bases). The CDR3 nucleotides are TGTGCCAGCAGCTCAACGACCGGGGGGCGAGAGACCCAGTACTTC. Its translation is CASSSTTGGRETQYF. Combining the CDR3 with reference TRBV7-9 and TRBJ2-5 gives the whole variable domain DTGVSQNPRHKITKRGQNVTFRCDPISEHNRLYWYRQTLGQGPEFLTYFQNEAQLEKSRLLSDRFSAERPKGSFSTLEIQRTEQGDSAMYLCASSSTTGGRETQYFGPGTRLLVL.